The source of this T cell receptor (beta chain) is a study of cytomegalovirus exposure and HLA in healthy donors. Study context: About 85 million unique TCRs from HLA-typed donors were held in an early release of data. Within the Caucasian-associated ancestry cluster were roughly 81% of the roughly 400 genotyped donors. Study-wide results and limits: It was 160 or so TCR beta chains that were listed as cytomegalovirus-associated.

Concerning this clone itself: Its antigen is as yet unknown.

Trimming took 4 bases from V and 3 from J, leaving 7 bases between them. The CDR3 has 12 residues. The germline V gene has CDR1 MNHNS and CDR2 SASEGT. 13 Jbeta primers and 60 Vbeta primers were used for the PCR. Profiled with immunoSEQ multiplex PCR; TCRdb holds only in-frame clones, not every one. The data contain under 200,000 clones, around 82% of them singletons. It was healthy bone marrow donors who served as donors. Sequencing was done on a sample of PBMCs. This TCR was sampled from a man aged 35 to 55 in good health and CMV-seronegative. The chain couples TRBV6-1 to TRBJ2-7; D is ambiguous. The DNA for the CDR3 is TGTGCCAGCAGTGGTACCAGCTACGAGCAGTACTTC. Translated, it gives CASSGTSYEQYF.